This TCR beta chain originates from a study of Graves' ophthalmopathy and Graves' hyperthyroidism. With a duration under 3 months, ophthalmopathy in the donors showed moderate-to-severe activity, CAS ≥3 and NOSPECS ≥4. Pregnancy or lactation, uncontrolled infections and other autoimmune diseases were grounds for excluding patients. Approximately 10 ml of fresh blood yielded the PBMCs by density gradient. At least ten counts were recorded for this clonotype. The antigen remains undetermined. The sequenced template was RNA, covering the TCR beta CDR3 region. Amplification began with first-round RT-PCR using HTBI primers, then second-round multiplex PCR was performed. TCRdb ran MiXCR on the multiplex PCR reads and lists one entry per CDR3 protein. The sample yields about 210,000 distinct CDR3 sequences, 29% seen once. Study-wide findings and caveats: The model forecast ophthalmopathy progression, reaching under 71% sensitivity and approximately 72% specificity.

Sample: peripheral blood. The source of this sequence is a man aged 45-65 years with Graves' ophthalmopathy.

CDR3 amino acids: CASTPGAGDPQETQYF. CDR3 sequence (DNA): TGTGCCAGCACGCCGGGAGCGGGAGACCCACAAGAGACCCAGTACTTC. J is TRBJ2-5 and V is TRBV27; 8 bases are shared with TRBD2. CDR1 is MNHEY and CDR2 is SMNVEV in the germline V gene (reference sequence). The CDR3 contains 16 residues. The trim removed 7 bases at V and 2 bases at J, leaving 12 bases unmatched.